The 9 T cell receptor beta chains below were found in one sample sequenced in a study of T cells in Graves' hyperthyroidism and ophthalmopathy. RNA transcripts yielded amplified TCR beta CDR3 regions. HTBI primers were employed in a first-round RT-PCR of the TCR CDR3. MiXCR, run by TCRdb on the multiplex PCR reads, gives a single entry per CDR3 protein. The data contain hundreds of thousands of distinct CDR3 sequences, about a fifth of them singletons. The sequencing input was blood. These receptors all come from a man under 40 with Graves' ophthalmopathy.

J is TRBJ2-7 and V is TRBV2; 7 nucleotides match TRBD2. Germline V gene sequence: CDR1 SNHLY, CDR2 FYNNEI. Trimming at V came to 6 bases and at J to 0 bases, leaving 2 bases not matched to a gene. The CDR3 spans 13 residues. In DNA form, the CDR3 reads TGTGCCAGCAGAGGGACTAACTCCTACGAGCAGTACTTC. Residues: CASRGTNSYEQYF.

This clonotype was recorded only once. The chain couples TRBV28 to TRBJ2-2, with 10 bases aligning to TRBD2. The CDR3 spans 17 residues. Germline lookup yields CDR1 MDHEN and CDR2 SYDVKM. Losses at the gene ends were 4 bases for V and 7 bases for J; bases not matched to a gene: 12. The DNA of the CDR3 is TGTGCCAGCAGTTCTCCCAGCGGGCTAGCGGGAGTCGGGGAGCTGTTTTTT. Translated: CASSSPSGLAGVGELFF.

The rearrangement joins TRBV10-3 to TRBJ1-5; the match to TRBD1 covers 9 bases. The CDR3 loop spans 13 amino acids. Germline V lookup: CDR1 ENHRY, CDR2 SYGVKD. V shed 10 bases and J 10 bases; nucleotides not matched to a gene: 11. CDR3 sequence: CATRDRVLDPQHF. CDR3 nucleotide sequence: TGTGCCACCCGGGACAGGGTCCTCGACCCCCAGCATTTT.

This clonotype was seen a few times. CDR3 sequence (DNA): TGCGCCAGCAGCGTGATGGGCGGGACCGGGGAGCTGTTTTTT. Its protein product is CASSVMGGTGELFF. The V and J genes are TRBV5-1 and TRBJ2-2; possibly TRBD2 for D (5 bases). Per germline, CDR1 SGHRS and CDR2 YFSETQ. CDR3 size: 14 residues. Between the trimmed V and J ends, which lost 4 bases and 5 bases, there was a span of 12 bases.

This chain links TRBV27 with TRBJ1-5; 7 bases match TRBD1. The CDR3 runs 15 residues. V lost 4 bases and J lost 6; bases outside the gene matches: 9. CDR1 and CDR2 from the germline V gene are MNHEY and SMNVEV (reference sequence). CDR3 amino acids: CASSSGRGMSQPQHF. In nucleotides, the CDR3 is TGTGCCAGCAGTTCCGGCAGGGGGATGAGTCAGCCCCAGCATTTT.

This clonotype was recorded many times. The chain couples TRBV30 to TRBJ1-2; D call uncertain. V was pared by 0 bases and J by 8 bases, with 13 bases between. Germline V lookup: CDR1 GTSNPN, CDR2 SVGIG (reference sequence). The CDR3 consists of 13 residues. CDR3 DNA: TGTGCCTGGAGTGTTGGGAGCGCGGTCGGCTACACCTTC. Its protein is CAWSVGSAVGYTF.

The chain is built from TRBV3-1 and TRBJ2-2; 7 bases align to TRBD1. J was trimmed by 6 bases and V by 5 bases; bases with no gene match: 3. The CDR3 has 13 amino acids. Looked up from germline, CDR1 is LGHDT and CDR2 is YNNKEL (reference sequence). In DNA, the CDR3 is TGTGCCAGCAGCACAGGGGTCTCCGGGGAGCTGTTTTTT. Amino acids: CASSTGVSGELFF.

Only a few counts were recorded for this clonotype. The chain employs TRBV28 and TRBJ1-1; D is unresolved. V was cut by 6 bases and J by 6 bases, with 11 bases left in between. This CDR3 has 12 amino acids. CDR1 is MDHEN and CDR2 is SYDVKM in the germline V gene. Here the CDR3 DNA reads TGTGCCAGCAGGCAAGGTCGTGCTGAAGCTTTCTTT. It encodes CASRQGRAEAFF.

CDR3 sequence: CAWSGGSDTQYF. The CDR3 DNA reads as TGTGCCTGGAGTGGTGGTTCAGATACGCAGTATTTT. The chain uses TRBV30 and TRBJ2-3; D not resolved. Trimming removed 1 base at V and 4 bases at J, with 6 bases between. The CDR3 extends over 12 amino acids. Germline V gene lookup returns CDR1 GTSNPN and CDR2 SVGIG (reference sequence).